The T cell receptor (beta chain) described here comes from a study of shared clonotypes between healthy human individuals. Sequencing was performed with immunoSEQ multiplex PCR; in TCRdb, only in-frame clones are kept and a portion is missing. The sample records approximately 2.5 million clones, around 94% being singletons. The germline V gene has CDR1 MGHRA and CDR2 YSYEKL. J lost 5 bases, V lost 4 bases, and 9 bases had no gene match. The CDR3 contains 17 residues. Points from the study as a whole: It was observed that roughly 4.8% of naive CD4 clonotypes were shared across several donors. Apart from blood, nothing was sampled; tissue repertoires likely differ.

This clone appeared a single time. The antigen is unknown. The source material was naive CD4+ T cells sorted from blood. Subset: CD45RA+ positively selected. The chain has TRBV4-1 and TRBJ2-2; 11 nucleotides line up with TRBD1. The receptor was derived from a man younger than 35 in good health. In DNA, the CDR3 is TGCGCCAGCAGCCCGGCAATCCGGGACAGGGGGACCGGGGAGCTGTTTTTT. It translates to CASSPAIRDRGTGELFF.